This T cell receptor (beta chain) stems from a study of CXCR3-negative and CXCR3-positive naive CD8 T cells. The CDR3 is 16 residues long. The method, 5' RACE with UMI labels, was used to prepare the TRB cDNA libraries. After re-calling the 5' RACE reads, TCRdb lists one entry per CDR3 protein, DNA absent. This sample carries 100,000 to 150,000 distinct CDR3 sequences, with about 0.44% going to the ten biggest clones. Naive CD8+ T cells had a CD45RO-CCR7+CD27+CD95- phenotype. This rearrangement joins TRBV12-3 or TRBV12-4 to TRBJ2-1; TCRdb's assignment of TRBD2 cannot be checked, as there is no DNA. Material: naive CXCR3- CD8+ T cells from blood. The sample's subset: CD45RO-CCR7+CD27+CD95- naive CD8+ T cells lacking CXCR3 (TNR3-). This TCR came from a human donor in good health. Some clones in this sample may be carry-over from other donors' samples. The CDR3 here is CASSPIAGIHNNEQFF.